The clone carrying this TCR beta chain was detected only once. TCR beta from blood CD8+ and CD4+ T cells was sequenced. The data are from a study of CD8 T cells in Susac syndrome. The CDR3 sequence is 14 residues long. Trimming cost V 5 bases and J 4 bases, with 14 bases left between them. Reverse transcription of roughly 0.5 to 1 ug RNA used random hexamers. One entry per CDR3 protein, called by TCRdb with MiXCR from the immunoSEQ multiplex PCR reads. The sample yields about 200,000 distinct CDR3 sequences, 85% to 95% seen once. This receptor was obtained from a human donor in good health. The sequenced sample consisted of CD4+ T cells from PBMCs. The chain uses TRBV12-3 or TRBV12-4 and TRBJ2-5; maybe TRBD2 (7 bases). DNA for the CDR3: TGTGCCAGCAGTCTTTGGGGGGGGCGAGAGACCCAGTACTTC. As protein: CASSLWGGRETQYF.